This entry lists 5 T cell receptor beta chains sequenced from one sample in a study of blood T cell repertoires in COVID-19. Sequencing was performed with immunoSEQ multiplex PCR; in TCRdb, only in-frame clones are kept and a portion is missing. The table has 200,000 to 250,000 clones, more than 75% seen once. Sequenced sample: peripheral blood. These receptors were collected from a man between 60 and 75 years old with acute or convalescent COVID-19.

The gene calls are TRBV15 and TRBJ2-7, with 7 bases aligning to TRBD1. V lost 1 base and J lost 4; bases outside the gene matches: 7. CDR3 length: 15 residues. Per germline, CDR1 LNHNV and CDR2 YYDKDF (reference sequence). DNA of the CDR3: TGTGCCACCAGCAGAGGAGGGACAGCCGCGTACGAGCAGTACTTC. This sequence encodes CATSRGGTAAYEQYF.

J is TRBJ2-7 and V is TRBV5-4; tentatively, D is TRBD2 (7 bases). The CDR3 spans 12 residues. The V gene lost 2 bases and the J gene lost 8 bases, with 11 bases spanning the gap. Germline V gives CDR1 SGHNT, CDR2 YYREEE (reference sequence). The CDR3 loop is CASSFRGAKQYF. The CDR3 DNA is TGTGCCAGCAGCTTTCGGGGGGCGAAGCAGTACTTC.

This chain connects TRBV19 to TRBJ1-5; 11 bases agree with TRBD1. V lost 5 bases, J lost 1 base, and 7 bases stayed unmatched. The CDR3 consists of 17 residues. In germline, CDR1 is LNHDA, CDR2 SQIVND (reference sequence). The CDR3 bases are TGTGCCAGTAGTGCCCGGGACAGGGGGAGGAGCAATCAGCCCCAGCATTTT. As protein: CASSARDRGRSNQPQHF.

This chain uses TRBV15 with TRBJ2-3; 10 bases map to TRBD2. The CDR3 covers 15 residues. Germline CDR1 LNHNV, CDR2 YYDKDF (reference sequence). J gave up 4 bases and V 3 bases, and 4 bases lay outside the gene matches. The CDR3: CATSSWTSGSDTQYF. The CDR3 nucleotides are TGTGCCACCAGCAGCTGGACTAGCGGCTCAGATACGCAGTATTTT.

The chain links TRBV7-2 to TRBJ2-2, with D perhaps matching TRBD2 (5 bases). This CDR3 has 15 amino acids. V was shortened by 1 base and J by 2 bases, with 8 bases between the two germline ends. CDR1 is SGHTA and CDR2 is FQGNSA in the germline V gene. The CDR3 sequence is CASSLGLTNTGELFF. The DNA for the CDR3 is TGTGCCAGCAGCTTAGGACTAACCAACACCGGGGAGCTGTTTTTT.